The rows below give T cell receptor beta chains drawn from one sample of a study of T cells in Graves' hyperthyroidism and ophthalmopathy. MiXCR, applied by TCRdb to the multiplex PCR reads, yields one record per CDR3 protein. The table shows about 530,000 distinct CDR3 sequences, with about 15% occurring only once. The sequenced sample was blood. The receptors shown here come from a woman aged 18-29 years with Graves' ophthalmopathy. The CDR3 runs from the conserved cysteine through the conserved F or W. D genes are given only for firm matches. For some rows the clone size is stated as once, few or many, or as a class when expanded; others skip it.

clone size: many
D gene: .
J gene: TRBJ2-5
V gene: TRBV27
CDR3 protein: CASSLVPDQETQYF
CDR3 DNA: TGTGCCAGCAGTCTCGTTCCAGACCAAGAGACCCAGTACTTC

clone size: .
D gene: .
J gene: TRBJ1-2
V gene: TRBV6-1
CDR3 protein: CASSYPGAFGYTF
CDR3 DNA: TGTGCCAGCAGTTATCCAGGGGCCTTTGGCTACACCTTC

clone size: many
D gene: .
J gene: TRBJ2-1
V gene: TRBV20-1
CDR3 protein: CSASVGRYYNEQFF
CDR3 DNA: TGCAGTGCTAGCGTCGGGCGGTACTACAATGAGCAGTTCTTC

clone size: .
D gene: TRBD2
J gene: TRBJ2-3
V gene: TRBV15
CDR3 protein: CATSRVGAGSTDTQYF
CDR3 DNA: TGTGCCACCAGCAGAGTGGGAGCGGGGAGCACAGATACGCAGTATTTT

clone size: .
D gene: .
J gene: TRBJ1-2
V gene: TRBV6-1
CDR3 protein: CASQAGYALDSLGGYTF
CDR3 DNA: TGTGCCAGCCAGGCAGGTTACGCTTTGGACAGCCTCGGGGGCTACACCTTC

clone size: .
D gene: TRBD1
J gene: TRBJ1-1
V gene: TRBV11-2
CDR3 protein: CASSYGTGARCFF
CDR3 DNA: TGTGCCAGCAGTTACGGGACAGGGGCCCGCTGCTTCTTT

clone size: many
D gene: TRBD2
J gene: TRBJ2-1
V gene: TRBV7-8
CDR3 protein: CASSPIGAGGPYNEQFF
CDR3 DNA: TGTGCCAGCAGCCCAATCGGCGCGGGAGGGCCGTACAATGAGCAGTTCTTC

clone size: many
D gene: .
J gene: TRBJ2-1
V gene: TRBV4-1
CDR3 protein: CASSHVGVAEQFF
CDR3 DNA: TGCGCCAGCAGCCACGTAGGGGTGGCTGAGCAGTTCTTC

clone size: many
D gene: .
J gene: TRBJ2-3
V gene: TRBV6-1
CDR3 protein: CASSFPGDTQYF
CDR3 DNA: TGTGCCAGCAGTTTTCCGGGAGATACGCAGTATTTT

clone size: many
D gene: TRBD2
J gene: TRBJ2-1
V gene: TRBV20-1
CDR3 protein: CSARMGLAGTYNEQFF
CDR3 DNA: TGCAGTGCTAGAATGGGACTAGCGGGAACATACAATGAGCAGTTCTTC

clone size: .
D gene: TRBD1
J gene: TRBJ1-2
V gene: TRBV11-2
CDR3 protein: CASSGQGGGYTF
CDR3 DNA: TGTGCCAGCAGCGGACAGGGGGGTGGCTACACCTTC

clone size: few
D gene: .
J gene: TRBJ2-7
V gene: TRBV20-1
CDR3 protein: CSARAQSSYEQYF
CDR3 DNA: TGCAGTGCTAGGGCACAGAGCTCCTACGAGCAGTACTTC

clone size: .
D gene: .
J gene: TRBJ2-2
V gene: TRBV6-5
CDR3 protein: CASSYSSGGLTGELFF
CDR3 DNA: TGTGCCAGCAGTTACTCCTCCGGGGGGCTTACCGGGGAGCTGTTTTTT

clone size: many
D gene: TRBD1
J gene: TRBJ1-2
V gene: TRBV6-2/TRBV6-3
CDR3 protein: CASSYRAKTGRSKRDGYTF
CDR3 DNA: TGTGCCAGCAGTTACCGAGCCAAGACAGGGAGGTCGAAGAGGGATGGCTACACCTTC

clone size: many
D gene: TRBD2
J gene: TRBJ2-5
V gene: TRBV6-2/TRBV6-3
CDR3 protein: CASSSPGGSGIQYF
CDR3 DNA: TGTGCCAGCAGTTCTCCCGGGGGTAGCGGGATCCAGTACTTC

clone size: .
D gene: .
J gene: TRBJ1-2
V gene: TRBV20-1
CDR3 protein: CSARGRGEEAGYTF
CDR3 DNA: TGCAGTGCTAGAGGGAGAGGTGAGGAAGCTGGCTACACCTTC

clone size: many
D gene: TRBD2
J gene: TRBJ2-3
V gene: TRBV20-1
CDR3 protein: CSASTGAGTDTQYF
CDR3 DNA: TGCAGTGCTAGTACGGGAGCGGGGACAGATACGCAGTATTTT

clone size: many
D gene: TRBD1
J gene: TRBJ1-6
V gene: TRBV12-3/TRBV12-4
CDR3 protein: CASSLYQGGKSPLHF
CDR3 DNA: TGTGCCAGCAGTTTATATCAGGGGGGAAAGTCACCCCTCCACTTT

clone size: few
D gene: TRBD2
J gene: TRBJ2-3
V gene: TRBV7-3
CDR3 protein: CASSSSGGAADTQYF
CDR3 DNA: TGTGCCAGCAGCTCTAGCGGGGGGGCAGCAGATACGCAGTATTTT

clone size: many
D gene: .
J gene: TRBJ1-5
V gene: TRBV28
CDR3 protein: CASSWGVVAQHF
CDR3 DNA: TGTGCCAGCAGTTGGGGAGTAGTTGCCCAGCATTTT

clone size: few
D gene: .
J gene: TRBJ1-6
V gene: TRBV12-3/TRBV12-4
CDR3 protein: CASSRTEEVYNSPLHF
CDR3 DNA: TGTGCCAGCAGTCGGACAGAGGAGGTCTATAATTCACCCCTCCACTTT

clone size: .
D gene: TRBD2
J gene: TRBJ2-1
V gene: TRBV6-1
CDR3 protein: CASRQLADNEQFF
CDR3 DNA: TGTGCCAGCAGGCAACTAGCGGATAATGAGCAGTTCTTC

clone size: few
D gene: TRBD2
J gene: TRBJ2-2
V gene: TRBV3-1
CDR3 protein: CASSHNLGLAGGLSGELFF
CDR3 DNA: TGTGCCAGCAGCCACAACTTGGGACTAGCGGGGGGGCTCTCCGGGGAGCTGTTTTTT

clone size: many
D gene: .
J gene: TRBJ2-1
V gene: TRBV6-2/TRBV6-3
CDR3 protein: CASSYLSQQFF
CDR3 DNA: TGTGCCAGCAGTTATCTGTCTCAGCAGTTCTTC

clone size: .
D gene: TRBD1
J gene: TRBJ1-5
V gene: TRBV20-1
CDR3 protein: CSASFKQGVGQPQHF
CDR3 DNA: TGCAGTGCTTCTTTTAAACAGGGGGTTGGTCAGCCCCAGCATTTT

clone size: .
D gene: .
J gene: TRBJ2-2
V gene: TRBV7-3
CDR3 protein: CASSGGSSGELFF
CDR3 DNA: TGTGCCAGCAGCGGGGGGAGTTCAGGGGAGCTGTTTTTT